This T cell receptor beta chain was captured in a study of T cell responses to AZD1222 COVID-19 vaccine. Points from the study as a whole: Distributed over spike, vaccine-associated CD4 TCRs predominated at 160-218 and 743-854. Every sample of the repertoires postdated the peak T cell response. Unmutated variant regions reportedly attract nearly half of all spike-specific TCRs.

There are 19 residues in the CDR3. Looked up from germline, CDR1 is ENHRY and CDR2 is SYGVKD. The trim removed 0 bases at V and 2 bases at J, leaving 15 bases unmatched. Produced via immunoSEQ multiplex PCR; TCRdb's table is partial and in-frame only. Here the sample spans roughly 100,000 clones, about 90% being singletons. As to this clone: Its antigen is currently unknown.

The input for sequencing was peripheral blood, taken on day 0 of AZD1222 vaccination. The chain couples TRBV10-3 to TRBJ2-7; 8 bases map to TRBD1. The sequence was obtained from an adult in good health. The CDR3 sequence is CAISESGTGPESIPYEQYF. CDR3 nucleotides: TGTGCCATCAGTGAGTCAGGGACAGGCCCGGAAAGCATCCCCTACGAGCAGTACTTC.